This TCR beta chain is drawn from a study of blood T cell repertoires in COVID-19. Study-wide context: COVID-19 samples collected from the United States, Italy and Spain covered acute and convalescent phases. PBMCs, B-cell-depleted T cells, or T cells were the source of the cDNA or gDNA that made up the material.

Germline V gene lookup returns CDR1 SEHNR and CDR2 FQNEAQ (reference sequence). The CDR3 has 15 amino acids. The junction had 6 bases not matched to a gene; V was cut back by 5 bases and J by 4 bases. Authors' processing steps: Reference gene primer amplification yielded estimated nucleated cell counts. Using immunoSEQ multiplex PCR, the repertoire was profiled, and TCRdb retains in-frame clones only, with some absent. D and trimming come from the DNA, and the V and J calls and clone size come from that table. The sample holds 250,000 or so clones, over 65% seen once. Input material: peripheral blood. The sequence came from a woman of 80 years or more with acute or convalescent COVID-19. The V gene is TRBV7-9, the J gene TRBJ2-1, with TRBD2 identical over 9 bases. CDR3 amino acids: CASSASGKMYNEQFF. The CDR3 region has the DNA TGTGCCAGCAGCGCTAGCGGGAAGATGTACAATGAGCAGTTCTTC.